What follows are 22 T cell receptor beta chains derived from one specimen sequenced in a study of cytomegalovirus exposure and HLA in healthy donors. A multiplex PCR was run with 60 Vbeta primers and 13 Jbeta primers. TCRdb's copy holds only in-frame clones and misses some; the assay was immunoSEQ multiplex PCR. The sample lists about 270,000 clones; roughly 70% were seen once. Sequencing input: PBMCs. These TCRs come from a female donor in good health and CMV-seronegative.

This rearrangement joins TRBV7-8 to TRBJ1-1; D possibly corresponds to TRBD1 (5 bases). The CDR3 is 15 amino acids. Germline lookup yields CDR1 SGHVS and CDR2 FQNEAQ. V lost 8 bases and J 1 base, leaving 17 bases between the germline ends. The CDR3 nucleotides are TGTGCCAGCGCCCTTCGGGCAGGGTCGAACACTGAAGCTTTCTTT. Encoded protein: CASALRAGSNTEAFF.

The CDR3 region is CAIRGGKQDEQFF. CDR3 sequence (DNA): TGTGCCATCAGAGGCGGGAAGCAAGATGAGCAGTTCTTC. The chain combines TRBV10-3 with TRBJ2-1; D may be TRBD2 (6 bases). The CDR3 has 13 amino acids. With 6 bases removed from V and 8 bases from J, the gap between germline ends came to 14 bases. Per germline, CDR1 ENHRY and CDR2 SYGVKD.

CDR3 coding DNA: TGCGCCAGCAGCTTCCGGGAGGTCACCTACAATGAGCAGTTCTTC. Translating gives CASSFREVTYNEQFF. V and J are TRBV5-1 and TRBJ2-1; 7 bases line up with TRBD2. CDR1 and CDR2 from the germline V gene are SGHRS and YFSETQ. The CDR3 length is 15 residues. V shed 2 bases and J 2 bases; nucleotides not matched to a gene: 4.

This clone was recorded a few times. CDR3 nucleotide sequence: TGTGCCTGGAGGCTGGGGCGTGCTGAAGCTTTCTTT. Amino acid sequence: CAWRLGRAEAFF. The chain links TRBV30 to TRBJ1-1; D may be TRBD1 (5 bases). The germline V and J ends were trimmed by 3 bases and 6 bases, with 11 bases remaining between them. CDR1 GTSNPN and CDR2 SVGIG come from the germline V gene (reference sequence). The CDR3 covers 12 residues.

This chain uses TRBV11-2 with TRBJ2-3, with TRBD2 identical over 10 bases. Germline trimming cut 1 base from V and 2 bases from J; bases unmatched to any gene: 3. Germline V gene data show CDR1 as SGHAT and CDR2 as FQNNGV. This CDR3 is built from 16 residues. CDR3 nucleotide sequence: TGTGCCAGCAGCTTAGTCAGCGGGAGGGCCACAGATACGCAGTATTTT. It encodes CASSLVSGRATDTQYF.

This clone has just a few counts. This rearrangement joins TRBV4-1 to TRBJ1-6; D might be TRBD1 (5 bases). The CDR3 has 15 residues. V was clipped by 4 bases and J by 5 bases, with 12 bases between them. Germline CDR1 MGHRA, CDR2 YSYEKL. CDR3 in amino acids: CASSRNIGDNSPLHF. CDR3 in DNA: TGCGCCAGCAGCCGGAACATAGGGGATAATTCACCCCTCCACTTT.

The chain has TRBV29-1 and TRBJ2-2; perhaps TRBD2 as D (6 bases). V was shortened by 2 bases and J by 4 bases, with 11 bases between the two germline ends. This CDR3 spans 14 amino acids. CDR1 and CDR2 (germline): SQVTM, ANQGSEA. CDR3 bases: TGCAGCGTTGAAATAGCGGTTCCCACCGGGGAGCTGTTTTTT. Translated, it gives CSVEIAVPTGELFF.

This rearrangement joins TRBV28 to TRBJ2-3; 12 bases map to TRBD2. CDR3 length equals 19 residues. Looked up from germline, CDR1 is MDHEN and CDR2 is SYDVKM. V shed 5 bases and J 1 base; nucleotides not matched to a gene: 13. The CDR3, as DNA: TGTGCCAGCAGTCCCCGACCTAGCGGGAGGGCGATCGGCACAGATACGCAGTATTTT. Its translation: CASSPRPSGRAIGTDTQYF.

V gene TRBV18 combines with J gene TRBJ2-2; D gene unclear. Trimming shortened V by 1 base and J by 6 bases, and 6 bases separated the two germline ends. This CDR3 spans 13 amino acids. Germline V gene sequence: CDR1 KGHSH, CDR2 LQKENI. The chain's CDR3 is CASSPRSAGELFF. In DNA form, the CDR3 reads TGTGCCAGCTCACCACGTTCAGCCGGGGAGCTGTTTTTT.

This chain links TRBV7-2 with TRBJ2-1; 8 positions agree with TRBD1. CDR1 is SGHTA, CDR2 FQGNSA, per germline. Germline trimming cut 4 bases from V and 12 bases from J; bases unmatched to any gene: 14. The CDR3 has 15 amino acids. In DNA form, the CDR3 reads TGTGCCAGCAGCTCAGGACAGGGAGCTCCCCTTGGGCAGTTCTTC. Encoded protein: CASSSGQGAPLGQFF.

Written as DNA, the CDR3 is TGCAGTGCTAGGGGGCCTGGCTACACCTTC. This sequence encodes CSARGPGYTF. This sequence joins TRBV20-1 and TRBJ1-2; D may be TRBD1 (5 bases). The V gene's germline CDR1 is DFQATT and CDR2 SNEGSKA (reference sequence). The V and J ends lost 3 bases and 7 bases respectively, with 6 bases between them. The CDR3 consists of 10 residues.

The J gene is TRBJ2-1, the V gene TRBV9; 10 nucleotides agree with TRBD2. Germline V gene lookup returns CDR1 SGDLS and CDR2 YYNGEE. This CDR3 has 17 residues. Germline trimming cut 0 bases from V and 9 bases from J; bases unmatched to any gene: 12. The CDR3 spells CASSVGVSGRKGGEQFF. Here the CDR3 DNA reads TGTGCCAGCAGCGTAGGGGTTAGCGGGAGGAAGGGGGGTGAGCAGTTCTTC.

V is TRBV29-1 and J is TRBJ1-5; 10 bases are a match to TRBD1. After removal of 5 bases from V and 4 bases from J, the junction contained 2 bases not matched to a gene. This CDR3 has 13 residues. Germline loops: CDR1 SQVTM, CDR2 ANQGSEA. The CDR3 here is CSVRDRGNQPQHF. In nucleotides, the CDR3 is TGCAGCGTTCGGGACAGGGGAAATCAGCCCCAGCATTTT.

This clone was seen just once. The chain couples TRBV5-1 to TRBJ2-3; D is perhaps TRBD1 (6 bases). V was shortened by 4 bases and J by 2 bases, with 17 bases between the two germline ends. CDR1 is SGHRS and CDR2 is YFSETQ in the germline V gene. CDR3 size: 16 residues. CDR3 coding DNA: TGCGCCAGCAGCGGAACACAGGGTGGGCCCACAGATACGCAGTATTTT. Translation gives CASSGTQGGPTDTQYF.

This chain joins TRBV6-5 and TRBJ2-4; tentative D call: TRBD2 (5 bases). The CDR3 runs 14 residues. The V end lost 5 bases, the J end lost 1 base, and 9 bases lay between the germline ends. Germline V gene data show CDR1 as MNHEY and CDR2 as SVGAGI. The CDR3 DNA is TGTGCCAGCAGTACCGGAGGTGCCAAAAACATTCAGTACTTC. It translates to CASSTGGAKNIQYF.

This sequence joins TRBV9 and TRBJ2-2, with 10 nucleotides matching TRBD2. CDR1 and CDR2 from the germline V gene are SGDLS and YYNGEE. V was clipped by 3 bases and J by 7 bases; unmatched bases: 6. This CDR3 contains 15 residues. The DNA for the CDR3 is TGTGCCAGCAGCGGATCTAGCGGGAGCCGCGGGGAGCTGTTTTTT. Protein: CASSGSSGSRGELFF.

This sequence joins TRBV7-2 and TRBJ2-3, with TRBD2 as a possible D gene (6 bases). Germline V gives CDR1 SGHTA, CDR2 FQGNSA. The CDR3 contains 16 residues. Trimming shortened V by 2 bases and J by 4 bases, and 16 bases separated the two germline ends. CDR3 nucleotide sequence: TGTGCCAGCAGCTTAAACGGAGGGGAAGGACCAGATACGCAGTATTTT. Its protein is CASSLNGGEGPDTQYF.

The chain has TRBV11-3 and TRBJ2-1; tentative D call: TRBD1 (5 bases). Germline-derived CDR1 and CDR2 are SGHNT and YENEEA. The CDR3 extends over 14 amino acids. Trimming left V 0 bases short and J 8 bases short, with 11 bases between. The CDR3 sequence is CASSLDSREDEQFF. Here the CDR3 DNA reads TGTGCCAGCAGCTTAGATTCCAGGGAAGATGAGCAGTTCTTC.

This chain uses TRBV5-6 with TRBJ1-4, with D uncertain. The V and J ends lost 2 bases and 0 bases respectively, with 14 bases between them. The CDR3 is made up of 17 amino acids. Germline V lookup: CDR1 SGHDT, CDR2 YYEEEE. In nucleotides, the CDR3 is TGTGCCAGCAGCTTAACTGTTTTTCGTGCAACTAATGAAAAACTGTTTTTT. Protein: CASSLTVFRATNEKLFF.

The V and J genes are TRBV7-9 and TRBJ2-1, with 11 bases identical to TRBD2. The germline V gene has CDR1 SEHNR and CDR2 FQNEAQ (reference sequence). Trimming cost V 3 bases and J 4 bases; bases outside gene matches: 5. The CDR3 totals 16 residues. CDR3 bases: TGTGCCAGCAGCTTTAGCGGGAGGGCCGGTTACAATGAGCAGTTCTTC. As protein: CASSFSGRAGYNEQFF.

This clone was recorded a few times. DNA of the CDR3: TGTGCCAGCAGCCAATCCGGGACTAGCGGGAGGGCCGCGAAGACCCAGTACTTC. This translates into CASSQSGTSGRAAKTQYF. J is TRBJ2-5 and V is TRBV7-2, with 16 bases lining up with TRBD2. This CDR3 region has 18 residues. V lost 5 bases, J lost 6 bases, and 12 bases stayed unmatched. Germline V gene sequence: CDR1 SGHTA, CDR2 FQGNSA. Complete variable domain (other parts from reference TRBV7-2 and TRBJ2-5): GAGVSQSPSNKVTEKGKDVELRCDPISGHTALYWYRQSLGQGLEFLIYFQGNSAPDKSGLPSDRFSAERTGGSVSTLTIQRTQQEDSAVYLCASSQSGTSGRAAKTQYFGPGTRLLVL.

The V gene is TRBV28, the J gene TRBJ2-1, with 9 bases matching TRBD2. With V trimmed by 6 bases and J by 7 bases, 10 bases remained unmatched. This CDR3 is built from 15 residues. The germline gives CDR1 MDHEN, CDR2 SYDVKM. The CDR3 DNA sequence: TGTGCCAGCAGCGAAGGACTAGCGCGACGGAATGAGCAGTTCTTC. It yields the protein CASSEGLARRNEQFF.